These T cell receptor beta chains were read from a single sample in a study of control samples from healthy donors and cancer patients. The repertoire was sequenced with immunoSEQ multiplex PCR; TCRdb's copy has only in-frame clones and lacks some. The data contain some 80,000 clones, approximately 92% of them singletons. The sequenced sample consisted of blood. These receptors originate from a woman in her fifties or sixties in good health. CDR3s include the opening cysteine and the closing phenylalanine or tryptophan. D genes are given only for firm matches. The size of a clone is reported for some rows only, either as once, few or many, or as a class for expanded clones.

V,D,J,size,CDR3,DNA
TRBV5-1,TRBD2,TRBJ2-3,-,CASSLVAAGGPKDTQYF,TGCGCCAGCAGCTTGGTAGCAGCGGGAGGGCCGAAAGATACGCAGTATTTT
TRBV12-5,-,TRBJ2-3,-,CASGLGLLTDTQYF,TGTGCTAGTGGTTTAGGGCTTCTCACAGATACGCAGTATTTT
TRBV5-6,-,TRBJ2-7,-,CASSLDAGQATYEQYF,TGTGCCAGCAGCTTGGACGCGGGGCAGGCAACCTACGAGCAGTACTTC
TRBV19,-,TRBJ1-1,-,CASSIQGNTEAFF,TGTGCCAGTAGTATACAGGGGAACACTGAAGCTTTCTTT
TRBV6-2/TRBV6-3,TRBD1,TRBJ1-5,-,CASSPHGTGGYQPQHF,TGTGCCAGCAGTCCACACGGGACAGGGGGGTATCAGCCCCAGCATTTT
TRBV21-1,-,TRBJ2-2,-,CASSEDSGANTGELFF,TGTGCCAGCAGCGAAGACAGCGGGGCGAACACCGGGGAGCTGTTTTTT
TRBV18,-,TRBJ1-3,-,CASSLDGNVSGNTIYF,TGTGCCAGCTCACTGGACGGGAACGTCTCTGGAAACACCATATATTTT
TRBV11-3,TRBD2,TRBJ2-3,-,CASSFGTSGRATDTQYF,TGTGCCAGCAGCTTCGGGACTAGCGGGAGGGCCACGGATACGCAGTATTTT
TRBV5-1,-,TRBJ2-2,-,CASSLSIVTGELFF,TGCGCCAGCAGCCTGAGTATCGTCACCGGGGAGCTGTTTTTT
TRBV29-1,TRBD2,TRBJ2-7,-,CSASGRYEQYF,TGCAGCGCTAGCGGGAGATACGAGCAGTATTTC
TRBV7-9,-,TRBJ1-1,once,CASSFGQLPAFF,TGTGCCAGCAGCTTCGGTCAGCTTCCAGCTTTCTTT
TRBV5-1,TRBD1,TRBJ1-1,-,CASSSWTGQMNTEAFF,TGCGCCAGCAGCTCTTGGACAGGTCAAATGAACACTGAAGCTTTCTTT
TRBV1,-,TRBJ2-1,-,CTSSQVGLAGGYNEQFF,TGCACCAGCAGCCAAGTGGGACTAGCGGGTGGGTACAATGAGCAGTTCTTC
TRBV27,-,TRBJ2-3,-,CASSLQRGLTDTQYF,TGTGCCAGCAGTTTACAACGCGGACTCACAGATACGCAGTATTTT
TRBV19,TRBD1,TRBJ1-1,-,CASRTLGQGTEAFF,TGTGCCAGTAGGACCCTGGGACAGGGCACTGAAGCTTTCTTT
TRBV7-9,-,TRBJ2-1,-,CASSETGDEQFF,TGTGCCAGCAGCGAGACGGGGGATGAGCAGTTCTTC
TRBV29-1,TRBD2,TRBJ2-3,once,CSVGSGRVRDTQYF,TGCAGCGTTGGAAGCGGGAGGGTTAGAGATACGCAGTATTTT
TRBV3-1/TRBV3-2,-,TRBJ2-7,-,CASSLGLLNEQYF,TGTGCCAGCAGTCTCGGACTCCTCAACGAGCAGTACTTC
TRBV9,-,TRBJ2-7,once,CASSVSPARQDYEQYF,TGTGCCAGCAGCGTATCCCCCGCGCGTCAGGACTACGAGCAGTACTTC
TRBV19,-,TRBJ2-1,-,CASSISSASYNEQFF,TGTGCCAGTAGTATCTCTAGCGCCTCCTACAATGAGCAGTTCTTC
TRBV18,-,TRBJ1-4,-,CASSPYGDEKLFF,TGTGCCAGCTCACCTTACGGGGATGAAAAACTGTTTTTT
TRBV18,-,TRBJ1-2,-,CASSPAGRVTSYGYTF,TGTGCCAGCTCACCAGCGGGACGGGTCACCTCCTATGGCTACACCTTC
TRBV5-8,-,TRBJ1-4,-,CASSRAEGGEWEKLFF,TGTGCCAGCAGCCGGGCCGAAGGAGGAGAGTGGGAAAAACTGTTTTTT
TRBV28,TRBD2,TRBJ2-4,-,CAGSLAGVAKNIQYF,TGTGCCGGCAGTCTAGCGGGGGTAGCCAAAAACATTCAGTACTTC
TRBV11-3,TRBD1,TRBJ2-7,-,CASSLGQGPSFEQYF,TGTGCCAGCAGCTTAGGACAGGGGCCATCCTTCGAGCAGTACTTC
TRBV28,TRBD1,TRBJ1-2,-,CASSLGQGEGYTF,TGTGCCAGCAGTTTGGGACAGGGTGAAGGCTACACCTTC
TRBV19,TRBD1,TRBJ1-3,-,CASWDRGLSGNTIYF,TGTGCCAGCTGGGACAGGGGGTTATCTGGAAACACCATATATTTT
TRBV10-3,-,TRBJ2-3,-,CAINLGGGTDTQYF,TGTGCCATCAACCTAGGGGGGGGCACAGATACGCAGTATTTT
TRBV5-1,TRBD1,TRBJ2-3,-,CASSWGQADTQYF,TGCGCCAGCAGCTGGGGACAGGCGGATACGCAGTATTTT
TRBV5-1,-,TRBJ2-7,few,CASSRDGLREQYF,TGCGCCAGCAGCCGGGACGGACTTCGTGAGCAGTACTTC
TRBV30,-,TRBJ2-3,-,CAWSVSGGPDTQYF,TGTGCCTGGAGTGTAAGTGGGGGTCCAGATACGCAGTATTTT
TRBV19,-,TRBJ2-1,-,CASSSPGFTYNEQFF,TGTGCCAGTAGTTCCCCGGGGTTCACCTACAATGAGCAGTTCTTC
TRBV4-3,TRBD1,TRBJ1-4,-,CASSKGQGYEKLFF,TGCGCCAGCAGTAAAGGACAGGGCTATGAAAAACTGTTTTTT
TRBV5-1,TRBD1,TRBJ2-7,-,CASRYQGAAEQYF,TGCGCCAGCAGATACCAGGGGGCGGCCGAGCAGTACTTC
TRBV5-4,-,TRBJ2-7,-,CASSLRGGEVEQYF,TGTGCCAGCAGCCTCAGGGGTGGAGAGGTCGAGCAGTACTTC
TRBV3-1/TRBV3-2,TRBD1,TRBJ1-2,-,CASSPPGQGVGYTF,TGTGCCAGCAGCCCGCCCGGACAGGGGGTTGGCTACACCTTC
TRBV28,TRBD1,TRBJ1-4,-,CASSLEQGARKLFF,TGTGCCAGCAGTTTAGAACAGGGGGCGAGGAAACTGTTTTTT
TRBV6-5,TRBD1,TRBJ2-7,-,CASRTGGEQYF,TGTGCCAGCAGGACAGGGGGCGAGCAGTACTTC